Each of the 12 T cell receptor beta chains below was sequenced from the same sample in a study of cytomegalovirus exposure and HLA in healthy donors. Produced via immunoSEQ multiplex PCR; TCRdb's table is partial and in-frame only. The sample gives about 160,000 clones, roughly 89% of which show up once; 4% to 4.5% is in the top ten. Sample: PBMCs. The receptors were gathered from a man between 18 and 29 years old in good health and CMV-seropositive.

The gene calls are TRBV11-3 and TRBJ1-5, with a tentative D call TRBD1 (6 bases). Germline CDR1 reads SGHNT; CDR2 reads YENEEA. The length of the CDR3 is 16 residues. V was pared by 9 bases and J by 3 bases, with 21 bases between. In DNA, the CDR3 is TGTGCCAGTAATAAGGTGGGACAAAGCTTCAATCAGCCCCAGCATTTT. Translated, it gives CASNKVGQSFNQPQHF.

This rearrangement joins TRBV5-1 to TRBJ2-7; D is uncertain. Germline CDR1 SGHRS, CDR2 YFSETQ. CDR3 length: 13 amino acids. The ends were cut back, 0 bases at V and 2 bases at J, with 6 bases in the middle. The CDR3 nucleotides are TGCGCCAGCAGCTTGGAACTAACCTACGAGCAGTACTTC. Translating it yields CASSLELTYEQYF.

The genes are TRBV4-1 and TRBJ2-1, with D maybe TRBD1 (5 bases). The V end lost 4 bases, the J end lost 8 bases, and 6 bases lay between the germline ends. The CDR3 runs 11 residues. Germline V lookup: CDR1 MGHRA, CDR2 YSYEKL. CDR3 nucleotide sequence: TGCGCCAGCAGCCGGGGCGATGAGCAGTTCTTC. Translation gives CASSRGDEQFF.

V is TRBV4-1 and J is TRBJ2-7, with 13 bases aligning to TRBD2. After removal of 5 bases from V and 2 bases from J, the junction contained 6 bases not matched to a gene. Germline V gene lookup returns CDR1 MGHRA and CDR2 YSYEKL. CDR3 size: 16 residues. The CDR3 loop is CASSRGTSGKPYEQYF. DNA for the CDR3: TGCGCCAGCAGCAGGGGGACTAGCGGGAAGCCCTACGAGCAGTACTTC.

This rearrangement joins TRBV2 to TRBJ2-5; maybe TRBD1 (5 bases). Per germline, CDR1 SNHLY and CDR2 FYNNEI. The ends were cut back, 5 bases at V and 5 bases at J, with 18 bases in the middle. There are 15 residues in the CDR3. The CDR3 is CASSLGPSKGETQYF. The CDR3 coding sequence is TGTGCCAGCAGTTTGGGGCCATCGAAGGGGGAGACCCAGTACTTC.

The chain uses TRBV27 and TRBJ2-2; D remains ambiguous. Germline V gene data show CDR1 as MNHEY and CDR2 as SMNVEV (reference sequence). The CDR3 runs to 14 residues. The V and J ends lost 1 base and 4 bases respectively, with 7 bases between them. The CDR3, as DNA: TGTGCCAGCAGTTTATTACCGGGCACCGGGGAGCTGTTTTTT. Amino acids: CASSLLPGTGELFF.

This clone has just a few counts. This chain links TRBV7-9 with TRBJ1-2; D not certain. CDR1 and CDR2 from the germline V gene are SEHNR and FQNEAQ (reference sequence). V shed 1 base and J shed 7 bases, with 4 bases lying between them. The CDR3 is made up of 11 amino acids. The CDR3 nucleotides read TGTGCCAGCAGCTTAGGGCCTGGCTACACCTTC. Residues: CASSLGPGYTF.

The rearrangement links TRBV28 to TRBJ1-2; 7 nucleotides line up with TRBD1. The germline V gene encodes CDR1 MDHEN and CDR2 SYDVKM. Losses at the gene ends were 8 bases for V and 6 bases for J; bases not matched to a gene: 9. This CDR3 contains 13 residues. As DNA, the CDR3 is TGTGCCAGCCTAAGACAGGGTCGGGATGGCTACACCTTC. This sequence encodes CASLRQGRDGYTF.

The CDR3 DNA is TGTGCCAGCAGCCGGACAGGCCTAAGCTACGAGCAGTACTTC. Amino acid sequence: CASSRTGLSYEQYF. V and J are TRBV28 and TRBJ2-7; 7 bases map to TRBD1. J was trimmed by 3 bases and V by 6 bases; bases with no gene match: 8. This CDR3 is 14 amino acids long. Germline CDR1 is MDHEN and CDR2 is SYDVKM.

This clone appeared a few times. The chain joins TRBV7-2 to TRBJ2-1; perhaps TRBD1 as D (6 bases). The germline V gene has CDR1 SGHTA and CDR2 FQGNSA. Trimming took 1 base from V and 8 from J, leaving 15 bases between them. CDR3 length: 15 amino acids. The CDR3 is CASSLVHRARDEQFF. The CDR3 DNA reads TGTGCCAGCAGCTTAGTGCACAGGGCCAGGGATGAGCAGTTCTTC.

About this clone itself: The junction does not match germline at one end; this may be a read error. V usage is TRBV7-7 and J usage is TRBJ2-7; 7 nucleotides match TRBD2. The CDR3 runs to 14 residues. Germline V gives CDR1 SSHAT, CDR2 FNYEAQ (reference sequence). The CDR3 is CASSLAAGPYEQYF. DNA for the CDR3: TGTGCTAGCAGCTTAGCAGCGGGACCCTACGAGCAGTACTTC.

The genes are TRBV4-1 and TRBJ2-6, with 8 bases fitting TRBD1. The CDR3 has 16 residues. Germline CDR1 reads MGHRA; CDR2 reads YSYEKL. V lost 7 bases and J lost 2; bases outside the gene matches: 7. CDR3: CASTTGVIAGANVLTF. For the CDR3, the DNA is TGCGCCAGCACGACAGGGGTAATTGCTGGGGCCAACGTCCTGACTTTC.